A single sample is the source of the 18 T cell receptor beta chains below, sequenced in a study of blood T cell repertoires in COVID-19. Profiled with immunoSEQ multiplex PCR; TCRdb holds only in-frame clones, not every one. Among 150,000 or so clones, 70% to 90% were seen once, and the ten largest hold roughly 1.3%. Material: peripheral blood. The receptors stem from a man aged 55 to 70 who had recovered from COVID-19.

The DNA of the CDR3 is TGTGCCAGCAGCTTAGGACTAGGGGGCCTAGGAACAGATACGCAGTATTTT. It yields the protein CASSLGLGGLGTDTQYF. The chain couples TRBV7-9 to TRBJ2-3, with D possibly being TRBD1 (7 bases). Deletions cut 1 base from V and 3 bases from J, with 17 bases between. Germline V lookup: CDR1 SEHNR, CDR2 FQNEAQ (reference sequence). The CDR3 has 17 amino acids.

CDR3 loop: CASSFIGEQFF. CDR3 DNA: TGTGCCAGCAGTTTTATCGGTGAGCAGTTCTTC. V is TRBV27 and J is TRBJ2-1; D is uncertain. This CDR3 is built from 11 residues. V was cut by 3 bases and J by 9 bases, with 6 bases left in between. The germline CDR1 and CDR2 sequences are MNHEY and SMNVEV (reference sequence).

The rearrangement joins TRBV18 to TRBJ1-1, with 8 bases fitting TRBD1. Germline trimming cut 3 bases from V and 6 bases from J; bases unmatched to any gene: 9. Germline V lookup: CDR1 KGHSH, CDR2 LQKENI. The CDR3 runs 15 residues. The CDR3 sequence is CASSPETGVVAEAFF. The CDR3 coding sequence is TGTGCCAGCTCACCGGAGACAGGGGTGGTCGCTGAAGCTTTCTTT.

The J gene is TRBJ2-7, the V gene TRBV6-5; perhaps TRBD1 as D (5 bases). This CDR3 region has 15 residues. The V gene lost 0 bases and the J gene lost 0 bases, with 9 bases spanning the gap. Germline CDR1 and CDR2: MNHEY and SVGAGI. The CDR3: CASSYSGGHSYEQYF. The DNA for the CDR3 is TGTGCCAGCAGTTACTCGGGCGGACACTCCTACGAGCAGTACTTC.

This clone was found a few times. The chain links TRBV10-3 to TRBJ1-6, with D perhaps TRBD1 (6 bases). The germline CDR1 and CDR2 sequences are ENHRY and SYGVKD. The CDR3 loop spans 15 amino acids. V was shortened by 0 bases and J by 8 bases, with 11 bases between the two germline ends. CDR3 coding DNA: TGTGCCATCAGTGAGTCGTTAGGGGGGGATTCACCCCTCCACTTT. Amino acids: CAISESLGGDSPLHF.

The chain is built from TRBV7-9 and TRBJ1-4, with D unresolved. CDR1 and CDR2 (germline): SEHNR, FQNEAQ (reference sequence). V dropped 6 bases and J dropped 8 bases, with 10 bases sitting between them. This CDR3 is 12 amino acids long. The CDR3 region has the DNA TGTGCCAGCAGGAGGGCCGAGGAAAAACTGTTTTTT. As protein: CASRRAEEKLFF.

This clone has just one count. This chain connects TRBV3-1 (or the pseudogene TRBV3-2) to TRBJ2-3; D possibly corresponds to TRBD1 (7 bases). The CDR3 covers 16 residues. Trimming cost V 3 bases and J 0 bases, with 13 bases left between them. The germline gives CDR1 LGHDT, CDR2 YNNKEL (reference sequence). DNA for the CDR3: TGTGCCAGCAGCCATGAGGAGGGGGCGAGCACAGATACGCAGTATTTT. Protein product: CASSHEEGASTDTQYF.

The CDR3 nucleotides read TGTGCCAGCAGCAACCTCCGGGTGGCTAATGAAAAACTGTTTTTT. Its translation is CASSNLRVANEKLFF. The rearrangement joins TRBV4-2 to TRBJ1-4; the D is unclear. V gave up 5 bases and J gave up 3 bases, with 13 bases separating them. CDR1 is LGHNA and CDR2 is YNFKEQ in the germline V gene. The CDR3 spans 15 residues.

The rearrangement links TRBV6-1 to TRBJ1-1; TRBD1 aligns across 8 bases. The CDR3 contains 17 residues. V lost 4 bases and J lost 5; bases outside the gene matches: 15. The germline V gene encodes CDR1 MNHNS and CDR2 SASEGT. CDR3 in amino acids: CASSAGGYQGAGTEAFF. In DNA, the CDR3 is TGTGCCAGCAGTGCGGGTGGTTATCAGGGGGCTGGGACTGAAGCTTTCTTT.

The genes are TRBV7-2 and TRBJ2-7, with D tentatively TRBD1 (5 bases). The CDR3 is 15 amino acids. Trimming shortened V by 3 bases and J by 4 bases, and 16 bases separated the two germline ends. Germline CDR1 reads SGHTA; CDR2 reads FQGNSA. The CDR3 region is CASSFAGRAIYEQYF. The CDR3 DNA reads TGTGCCAGCAGCTTTGCAGGGCGCGCAATTTACGAGCAGTACTTC. The full variable domain, with the rest looked up from reference TRBV7-2 and TRBJ2-7, is GAGVSQSPSNKVTEKGKDVELRCDPISGHTALYWYRQSLGQGLEFLIYFQGNSAPDKSGLPSDRFSAERTGGSVSTLTIQRTQQEDSAVYLCASSFAGRAIYEQYFGPGTRLTVT.

The chain carries TRBV28 and TRBJ1-3; TRBD1 is a possible D gene (5 bases). CDR3 length: 14 residues. The V gene's germline CDR1 is MDHEN and CDR2 SYDVKM. V was pared by 2 bases and J by 4 bases, with 9 bases between. The chain's CDR3 is CASSLKGSGNTIYF. DNA of the CDR3: TGTGCCAGCAGTTTAAAGGGGTCCGGAAACACCATATATTTT. Drawing the rest from reference TRBV28 and TRBJ1-3, the complete variable domain is DVKVTQSSRYLVKRTGEKVFLECVQDMDHENMFWYRQDPGLGLRLIYFSYDVKMKEKGDIPEGYSVSREKKERFSLILESASTNQTSMYLCASSLKGSGNTIYFGEGSWLTVV.

V usage is TRBV11-3 and J usage is TRBJ2-7, with a tentative D call TRBD1 (7 bases). Germline V lookup: CDR1 SGHNT, CDR2 YENEEA. The V end lost 4 bases, the J end lost 7 bases, and 20 bases lay between the germline ends. This CDR3 has 15 residues. The CDR3 nucleotides read TGTGCCAGCAGCTACATGACAGGGCCGGCGGGGGAGCAGTACTTC. It codes for CASSYMTGPAGEQYF.

The chain employs TRBV6-5 and TRBJ2-2; D gene unclear. The germline gives CDR1 MNHEY, CDR2 SVGAGI. The CDR3 is 16 residues long. V gave up 0 bases and J gave up 2 bases, with 10 bases separating them. CDR3 nucleotides: TGTGCCAGCAGTTACTCCTACGACATAAACACCGGGGAGCTGTTTTTT. Translating gives CASSYSYDINTGELFF.

The chain has TRBV30 and TRBJ1-2, with 7 bases aligning to TRBD1. Germline V lookup: CDR1 GTSNPN, CDR2 SVGIG (reference sequence). This CDR3 is 15 amino acids long. Trimming took 0 bases from V and 6 from J; bases not matched to a gene: 10. The CDR3 spells CAWSVRGTVIDGYTF. As DNA, the CDR3 is TGTGCCTGGAGTGTAAGGGGGACAGTCATCGATGGCTACACCTTC.

In this sample, this clone turned up a few times. The V call is TRBV21-1, the J call TRBJ2-7; the table's TRBD1 call for D was not verified on the DNA. TRBV21-1 has pseudogene status. This CDR3 comprises 12 residues. The CDR3 sequence is CASNRAEDEQYF. The DNA of the CDR3 is TGTGCCAGCAACAGGGCAGAGGACGAGCAGTACTTC.

In its sample, this clone was seen a few times. The chain couples TRBV19 to TRBJ2-6; possible D gene TRBD1, 6 bases. Looked up from germline, CDR1 is LNHDA and CDR2 is SQIVND (reference sequence). The CDR3 loop spans 15 amino acids. Trimming shortened V by 6 bases and J by 2 bases, and 11 bases separated the two germline ends. CDR3 loop: CASSLTGTGANVLTF. CDR3 bases: TGTGCCAGTAGCCTAACAGGGACTGGGGCCAACGTCCTGACTTTC.

CDR3 nucleotides: TGTGCCAGCAGCGTAGGGAGCCTCGATGAGCAGTTCTTC. Protein: CASSVGSLDEQFF. This sequence joins TRBV9 and TRBJ2-1; D is ambiguous. This CDR3 region has 13 residues. Germline CDR1 is SGDLS and CDR2 is YYNGEE. V gave up 0 bases and J gave up 8 bases, with 9 bases separating them.

There are a few counts of this clone. The chain carries TRBV10-2 and TRBJ1-1; D gene ambiguous. V shed 0 bases and J shed 4 bases, with 6 bases lying between them. The length of the CDR3 is 13 residues. Germline lookup yields CDR1 WSHSY and CDR2 SAAADI. CDR3 protein: CASSESFSTEAFF. CDR3 coding DNA: TGCGCCAGCAGTGAGTCCTTCAGCACTGAAGCTTTCTTT.